This T cell receptor (beta chain) was recorded in a study of technical replicates of blood from a few donors (dated by TCRdb to the late 2010s). The germline V gene (reference sequence) sets CDR1 to LNHDA and CDR2 to SQIVND. V is cut by 0 bases and J by 8 bases, and the space between the germline ends is 11 bases. The CDR3 holds 14 amino acids from the cysteine to the phenylalanine. Solely the CDR3 DNA is kept, with 42 bases framed from the first base. As concerns this clone: The specificity of this receptor is unknown. Base-call qualities are not available, and no considerably larger clone is one nucleotide away.

Receptor libraries were prepared by the immunoSEQ multiplex PCR assay. TCRdb mirrors the immuneACCESS table, restricted to in-frame sequences. Some clones are absent from its copies; in checked studies, under half trace to an unresolved V gene, and the reason for the others is unknown. This sample comprises about 88,000 clones, around 94% of them detected only once. The top ten hold about 0.26% of the sample. The specimen was T cells isolated from PBMCs. The clonotype originates from a human donor in good health. The V and J genes are TRBV19 and TRBJ2-1; no D gene call is confident. The CDR3 corresponds to CASSIEEGVDEQFF. The sequence in DNA is TGTGCCAGTAGTATAGAAGAAGGAGTTGATGAGCAGTTCTTC.